This T cell receptor (beta chain) derives from a study of T cells in Graves' hyperthyroidism and ophthalmopathy. RNA transcripts served as the template for amplifying TCR beta CDR3 regions. Researchers ran a first-round RT-PCR on the TCR CDR3 using the HTBI primer set. One entry per CDR3 protein results from TCRdb running MiXCR on the multiplex PCR reads. Among fewer than 550,000 distinct CDR3 sequences listed, around 24% were seen once. Trimming stripped 3 bases from V and 3 bases from J, with 15 bases between. Germline CDR1 reads MNHNS; CDR2 reads SASEGT. The CDR3 is made up of 15 amino acids. The authors took PBMCs from 10 ml fresh peripheral blood. Turning to this clonotype: Antigen specificity is unknown.

Study-wide results and limits: Progression to ophthalmopathy was predicted a median of about six months early.

The V gene is TRBV6-1, the J gene TRBJ2-7, with a weak D call TRBD1 (5 bases). What was sequenced was blood. The source is a woman aged 25 to 39 with Graves' ophthalmopathy. The DNA for the CDR3 is TGTGCCAGCAGTGAGTATCAGACAGCCAACTACGAGCAGTACTTC. Its translation is CASSEYQTANYEQYF.